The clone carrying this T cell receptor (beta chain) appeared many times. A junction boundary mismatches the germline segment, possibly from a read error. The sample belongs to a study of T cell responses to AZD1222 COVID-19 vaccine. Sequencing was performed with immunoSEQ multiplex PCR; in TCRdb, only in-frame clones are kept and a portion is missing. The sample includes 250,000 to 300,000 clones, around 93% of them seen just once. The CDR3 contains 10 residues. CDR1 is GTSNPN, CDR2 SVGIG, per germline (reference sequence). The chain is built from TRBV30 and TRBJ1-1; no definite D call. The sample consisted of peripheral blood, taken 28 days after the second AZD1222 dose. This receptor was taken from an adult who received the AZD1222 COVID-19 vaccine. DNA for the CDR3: TGTGCCTGGAGAGGGCCTTGGGAAATCTTT. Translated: CAWRGPWEIF.